This T cell receptor (beta chain) was captured in a study of blood T cell repertoires in COVID-19. Study in general: Both acute and convalescent COVID-19 samples were obtained from the United States, Italy and Spain.

The CDR3 runs 20 residues. The V gene's germline CDR1 is SGHNT and CDR2 YENEEA. J lost 7 bases, V lost 1 base, and 16 bases had no gene match. Only in-frame clones appear in the TCRdb table, and some are missing; sequencing was by immunoSEQ multiplex PCR. The table includes around 100,000 clones, 70% to 90% detected once. Sequenced input: peripheral blood. This receptor was identified in a human donor in a cohort sampled during active COVID-19. This chain joins TRBV11-3 and TRBJ2-1; 13 bases match TRBD2. The CDR3 nucleotides are TGTGCCAGCAGCTTAGTAACCGGGACTAGCGGGGTCCCAGGATCTAATGAGCAGTTCTTC. It codes for CASSLVTGTSGVPGSNEQFF.